This TCR beta chain was retrieved from a study of blood T cells in healthy people across ages (dated by TCRdb to between 2015 and 2017). Concerning the study at large: In model experiments, roughly one uniquely barcoded TCR beta cDNA molecule per two T cells was captured by template switching. The study measured age-related changes in TCR beta repertoire diversity using deep sequencing normalized with unique cDNA molecular identifiers. The donors were divided into four age groups: young (average around 15 years), middle-aged (roughly 40), aged (approximately 62) and long-lived (roughly 82). Donors of different ages were randomly distributed across sequencing lanes to avoid experimental bias. Using the same blood draw, the study looked at two additional independent replicas of 1 million unique cDNA reads for two donors, one aged 18 to 30 and the other aged 80 or older.

Libraries were built with 5' RACE. TCRdb lists the instrument as Illumina HiSeq 2500. A second PCR of about 6 to 12 cycles was performed with a sample-barcoded 5' primer and a J-beta primer mix. A unique molecular identifier was introduced onto each TCR beta cDNA molecule by a template-switch 5' adaptor carrying 12 random nucleotides. Each sample yielded at least 2.5 million CDR3-containing paired-end reads. The Mint cDNA synthesis kit, primed by a TRBC-specific oligonucleotide, was used to synthesize first-strand cDNA from all RNA. Following uracil-DNA glycosylase treatment, all cDNA underwent a first 18-cycle PCR with the universal primers M1SS and BC2_uni_R. Per the source publication's procedure: Normalization of each sample was performed by random selection of 1 million high-quality reads, each carrying a distinct molecular identifier. Instead of being binned into consensus sequences, reads that shared molecular identifiers were thrown out. MiTCR, run with a Q25 quality threshold and the strictest error-elimination algorithm, handled CDR3 identification, clonotype clustering and error correction. A nonparametric unseen species model using Euler transformation provided a lower-bound estimate of total TCR beta diversity. TCRdb reran the public reads through fastp at Q25 and MiXCR, keeping productive beta chains. One record per CDR3 amino acid sequence lists the most common genes and DNA. Clone size and V and J calls follow TCRdb, not the original study. Within this sample are fewer than 950,000 distinct CDR3 sequences, with about 55% of them counted one time only. The top ten constitute roughly two fifths of the sample.

What the research found in general, with its limitations: Estimates of total diversity from one million sequenced T cells were regarded as lower bounds and underestimates. Because donor CMV infection status was unknown, age-related changes in expanded clonotypes were potentially confounded. The percentage of naive T cells measured by flow cytometry correlated strongly with observed TCR beta diversity. Bulk unsorted PBMC profiling prevented conclusive comparison of naive and antigen-experienced compartments. The long-lived group showed more naive CD4+ T cells, fewer expanded clones and increased TCR diversity than the aged group, suggesting age selection. Observed TCR beta diversity per million T cells fell roughly linearly with age, and a significant reduction was already apparent by age roughly 40.

Its CDR3 holds 14 amino acids, cysteine through phenylalanine. Only the CDR3 DNA is retained, 42 bases long and in frame from the first base. Based on the germline V gene, the CDR1 and CDR2 sequences are KGHSH and LQKENI. Details on this clonotype: The antigen it recognizes is unknown. The junction departs from germline at one end; a sequencing error may be responsible.

The roughly 39 donors, aged 6 to 90 years, were systemically healthy Caucasian individuals from Russia. Roughly 9.5 milliliters of peripheral blood were drawn from each donor into EDTA-treated Vacutainer tubes. PBMCs were isolated by Ficoll-Paque density-gradient centrifugation, with at least 7 million obtained per sample. Trizol reagent was used to extract total RNA from PBMCs, with at least 6 micrograms per sample. Naive CD45RAhigh/CD27high T cell percentages were measured by flow cytometry on a PBMC aliquot from every donor. This clonotype originated in a man older than 75 in good health. The chain joins TRBV18 to TRBJ1-2; possibly the D gene is TRBD1, per 5 matching bases. Sequencing was done on a sample of blood. This receptor carries the CDR3 CASSPQGEGHGHTF. In nucleotides, the sequence is TGTGCCAGCTCACCTCAAGGGGAAGGGCATGGCCACACCTTC.